The 29 T cell receptor beta chains listed next were all sequenced from one sample in a study of T cells after posttransplantation cyclophosphamide. The repertoire was sequenced with immunoSEQ multiplex PCR; TCRdb's copy has only in-frame clones and lacks some. The data hold under 75,000 clones, with over 85% observed a single time. The specimen was PBMCs. Receptors were obtained from a woman under 40 in good health and a related stem cell transplant donor.

The chain combines TRBV9 with TRBJ2-7; 7 nucleotides align to TRBD1. The V segment lost 3 bases and the J segment 1 base; nucleotides outside the gene matches: 4. The CDR3 consists of 14 residues. Germline CDR1 and CDR2: SGDLS and YYNGEE. The CDR3 nucleotides read TGTGCCAGCAGCGGAGAACAGGGGTCCTACGAGCAGTACTTC. Amino acids: CASSGEQGSYEQYF. The full variable domain, in which reference TRBV9 and TRBJ2-7 provide the parts outside the CDR3, is DSGVTQTPKHLITATGQRVTLRCSPRSGDLSVYWYQQSLDQGLQFLIQYYNGEERAKGNILERFSAQQFPDLHSELNLSSLELGDSALYFCASSGEQGSYEQYFGPGTRLTVT.

This sequence joins TRBV4-1 and TRBJ2-1; D gene unclear. V was pared by 0 bases and J by 4 bases, with 16 bases between. Germline V lookup: CDR1 MGHRA, CDR2 YSYEKL. The CDR3 is 17 residues long. Written as DNA, the CDR3 is TGCGCCAGCAGCCAAGATCGGACCGTGGGTCCATACAATGAGCAGTTCTTC. Amino acid sequence: CASSQDRTVGPYNEQFF.

The CDR3 DNA reads as TGTGCCAGCAGTTTAATCCATTCACCCCTCCACTTT. It encodes CASSLIHSPLHF. The genes are TRBV27 and TRBJ1-6, with D hard to call. V lost 2 bases and J lost 8, with 4 bases in between. The CDR3 has 12 amino acids. Germline CDR1 reads MNHEY; CDR2 reads SMNVEV (reference sequence).

CDR3 in DNA: TGTGCCAGCAGCAAAGAAATTATAGACGGACAAGCACATGGTACGCAGTATTTT. Protein: CASSKEIIDGQAHGTQYF. The chain carries TRBV21-1 and TRBJ2-3; TRBD1 reflects the table's D call only, with no check against the DNA. TRBV21-1 is assigned pseudogene status. The CDR3 sequence is 18 residues long.

The chain is built from TRBV7-2 and TRBJ2-7, with 7 bases matching TRBD1. Germline CDR1 is SGHTA and CDR2 is FQGNSA. The CDR3 is made up of 14 amino acids. The V segment lost 4 bases and the J segment 0 bases; nucleotides outside the gene matches: 3. Here the CDR3 reads CASSSDRYSYEQYF. DNA of the CDR3: TGTGCCAGCAGCTCGGACAGGTACTCCTACGAGCAGTACTTC.

The chain joins TRBV6-1 to TRBJ1-2; TRBD1 matches at 7 bases. V was clipped by 0 bases and J by 4 bases; unmatched bases: 8. This CDR3 is built from 16 residues. The V gene's germline CDR1 is MNHNS and CDR2 SASEGT. CDR3 nucleotide sequence: TGTGCCAGCAGTGAAGCCGCAGGGGGAAGCGGCTATGGCTACACCTTC. It specifies CASSEAAGGSGYGYTF.

The chain joins TRBV18 to TRBJ1-1; TRBD1 is a possible D gene (5 bases). The ends were cut back, 2 bases at V and 1 base at J, with 8 bases in the middle. CDR1 is KGHSH, CDR2 LQKENI, per germline. CDR3 length: 14 amino acids. CDR3 coding DNA: TGTGCCAGCTCACCAAGCCAGGGGAACACTGAAGCTTTCTTT. Amino acid sequence: CASSPSQGNTEAFF.

This clone was found a few times. The V gene is TRBV7-3, the J gene TRBJ2-7, with 9 positions matching TRBD2. The trim removed 5 bases at V and 2 bases at J, leaving 4 bases unmatched. This CDR3 is built from 14 residues. Germline assignment: CDR1 SGHTA and CDR2 FQGTGA. The CDR3 protein is CASSPSGVPYEQYF. Written as DNA, the CDR3 is TGTGCCAGCAGCCCTAGCGGGGTGCCCTACGAGCAGTACTTC.

The chain recombines TRBV4-3 with TRBJ2-1, with D maybe TRBD1 (5 bases). V was trimmed by 0 bases and J by 6 bases, leaving 15 bases between them. CDR1 and CDR2 from the germline V gene are LGHNA and YSLEER. CDR3 size: 16 residues. CDR3 in amino acids: CASSQDQMGRGNEQFF. CDR3 DNA sequence: TGCGCCAGCAGCCAAGATCAGATGGGTAGGGGCAATGAGCAGTTCTTC.

The gene calls are TRBV4-3 and TRBJ1-4; D remains ambiguous. Trimming shortened V by 0 bases and J by 5 bases, and 7 bases separated the two germline ends. This CDR3 contains 14 residues. Germline V gene lookup returns CDR1 LGHNA and CDR2 YSLEER. Here the CDR3 DNA reads TGCGCCAGCAGCCAAGACGGGAGGAATGAAAAACTGTTTTTT. It specifies CASSQDGRNEKLFF.

The V gene is TRBV5-1, the J gene TRBJ2-3; the D gene is possibly TRBD2 (5 bases). The V end lost 2 bases, the J end lost 0 bases, and 19 bases lay between the germline ends. The CDR3 runs to 18 residues. The V gene's germline CDR1 is SGHRS and CDR2 YFSETQ. CDR3 protein: CASSFGSGGKASTDTQYF. DNA for the CDR3: TGCGCCAGCAGCTTCGGGTCCGGAGGAAAAGCTAGCACAGATACGCAGTATTTT.

In its sample, this clone was seen a few times. DNA for the CDR3: TGTGCCAGCACCTACGACAGGGCCGGTTCACCCCTCCACTTT. It encodes CASTYDRAGSPLHF. The gene calls are TRBV27 and TRBJ1-6; TRBD1 aligns across 7 bases. The CDR3 is 14 residues long. J lost 9 bases, V lost 7 bases, and 9 bases had no gene match. Germline V gives CDR1 MNHEY, CDR2 SMNVEV (reference sequence).

The sample holds one count of this clone. V is TRBV29-1 and J is TRBJ2-1, with 9 bases identical to TRBD1. Losses at the gene ends were 2 bases for V and 8 bases for J; bases not matched to a gene: 7. The CDR3 totals 14 residues. Germline V gene data show CDR1 as SQVTM and CDR2 as ANQGSEA. The CDR3 nucleotides read TGCAGCGTTGAAAGGGACAGGGTAGTGGATGAGCAGTTCTTC. Translating gives CSVERDRVVDEQFF.

The CDR3 here is CSAHTTGNYEQYF. The CDR3 DNA reads as TGCAGCGCCCATACGACAGGAAACTACGAGCAGTACTTC. V is TRBV29-1 and J is TRBJ2-7; D may be TRBD1 (6 bases). Germline CDR1 and CDR2: SQVTM and ANQGSEA. CDR3 length equals 13 residues. Trimming cost V 7 bases and J 3 bases, with 16 bases left between them.

The table lists this clone with a few counts. J is TRBJ2-7 and V is TRBV5-1, with D perhaps assigned TRBD1 or TRBD2 (5 bases each). V was clipped by 0 bases and J by 5 bases, with 12 bases between them. The CDR3 loop spans 14 amino acids. Germline CDR1 reads SGHRS; CDR2 reads YFSETQ. The CDR3 sequence: CASSLVSGDHEQYF. The CDR3 DNA sequence: TGCGCCAGCAGCTTGGTTTCCGGGGACCACGAGCAGTACTTC. The whole variable domain, remainder taken from reference TRBV5-1 and TRBJ2-7, is KAGVTQTPRYLIKTRGQQVTLSCSPISGHRSVSWYQQTPGQGLQFLFEYFSETQRNKGNFPGRFSGRQFSNSRSEMNVSTLELGDSALYLCASSLVSGDHEQYFGPGTRLTVT.

The chain employs TRBV7-3 and TRBJ2-2; possibly TRBD1 or TRBD2 for D (6 bases each). Looked up from germline, CDR1 is SGHTA and CDR2 is FQGTGA. The germline V and J ends were trimmed by 2 bases and 0 bases, with 10 bases remaining between them. The CDR3 is 16 residues long. The CDR3 region is CASSLVGGTNTGELFF. CDR3 DNA sequence: TGTGCCAGCAGCTTAGTAGGGGGGACGAACACCGGGGAGCTGTTTTTT.

This clone occurred a few times. This chain connects TRBV5-5 to TRBJ1-1; D is ambiguous. V lost 4 bases to trimming and J lost 1 base, with 14 bases between them. CDR1 is SGHKS, CDR2 YYEKEE, per germline (reference sequence). The CDR3 contains 15 residues. CDR3 loop: CASSPTGRSNTEAFF. The CDR3 DNA sequence: TGTGCCAGCAGCCCGACCGGACGGTCGAACACTGAAGCTTTCTTT.

The count of this clone is one. The V and J genes are TRBV29-1 and TRBJ2-1; 8 bases are a match to TRBD1. CDR1 is SQVTM, CDR2 ANQGSEA, per germline. J lost 8 bases, V lost 1 base, and 10 bases had no gene match. The CDR3 length is 15 residues. This chain's CDR3 is CSVEVRQGAGDEQFF. The CDR3 nucleotides are TGCAGCGTTGAAGTACGGCAGGGGGCAGGCGATGAGCAGTTCTTC.

This clone was seen a handful of times. This sequence joins TRBV9 and TRBJ2-5; no firm D call. This CDR3 has 15 amino acids. CDR1 and CDR2 (germline): SGDLS, YYNGEE. V shed 3 bases and J shed 4 bases, with 16 bases lying between them. CDR3 nucleotide sequence: TGTGCCAGCAGCGCTACGATTGGCTTTCGAGAGACCCAGTACTTC. Its protein product is CASSATIGFRETQYF. Combining the CDR3 with reference TRBV9 and TRBJ2-5 gives the whole variable domain DSGVTQTPKHLITATGQRVTLRCSPRSGDLSVYWYQQSLDQGLQFLIQYYNGEERAKGNILERFSAQQFPDLHSELNLSSLELGDSALYFCASSATIGFRETQYFGPGTRLLVL.

The chain has TRBV7-7 and TRBJ2-3, with D perhaps TRBD1 (5 bases). CDR1 is SSHAT and CDR2 is FNYEAQ in the germline V gene (reference sequence). The CDR3 has 17 amino acids. Trimming pared 5 bases from V and 0 bases from J, leaving 18 bases between. Here the CDR3 reads CASSTGPAGRSTDTQYF. The CDR3 DNA reads TGTGCCAGCAGCACAGGCCCAGCCGGCAGGAGCACAGATACGCAGTATTTT.

V gene TRBV11-3 combines with J gene TRBJ2-3; TRBD1 is a possible D gene (5 bases). The CDR3 length is 16 residues. Germline CDR1 SGHNT, CDR2 YENEEA. Trimming removed 5 bases from V and 0 bases from J, with 15 bases in between. The CDR3 is CASSQWIGQSTDTQYF. The CDR3 DNA sequence: TGTGCCAGCAGCCAGTGGATAGGACAAAGCACAGATACGCAGTATTTT.

The genes are TRBV25-1 and TRBJ2-5; maybe TRBD1 (6 bases). Trimming pared 6 bases from V and 1 base from J, leaving 12 bases between. CDR3 length equals 14 residues. CDR1 is MGHDK, CDR2 SYGVNS, per germline. CDR3 region: CASSWGQTQETQYF. The CDR3, as DNA: TGTGCCAGCAGCTGGGGACAAACCCAAGAGACCCAGTACTTC.

The chain recombines TRBV9 with TRBJ2-5; TRBD1 agrees at 7 bases. This CDR3 region has 14 residues. In germline, CDR1 is SGDLS, CDR2 YYNGEE. With 3 bases clipped from V and 7 bases from J, the junction kept 9 bases outside the gene matches. The CDR3 sequence is CASSAGQEEGTQYF. The CDR3 nucleotides read TGTGCCAGCAGCGCCGGACAGGAAGAAGGGACCCAGTACTTC.

For the CDR3, the DNA is TGTGCCAGCAGTGAAGGACCTGAGACCCAGTACTTC. This codes for CASSEGPETQYF. This chain connects TRBV2 to TRBJ2-5; D remains unclear. Germline V gene data show CDR1 as SNHLY and CDR2 as FYNNEI. V was trimmed by 1 base and J by 5 bases, leaving 5 bases between them. The length of the CDR3 is 12 residues. Filled out from reference TRBV2 and TRBJ2-5, the complete variable domain reads EPEVTQTPSHQVTQMGQEVILRCVPISNHLYFYWYRQILGQKVEFLVSFYNNEISEKSEIFDDQFSVERPDGSNFTLKIRSTKLEDSAMYFCASSEGPETQYFGPGTRLLVL.

This chain joins TRBV4-1 and TRBJ2-7, with D unclear. Germline loops: CDR1 MGHRA, CDR2 YSYEKL. V gave up 0 bases and J gave up 2 bases, with 5 bases separating them. This CDR3 has 13 amino acids. The CDR3, as DNA: TGCGCCAGCAGCCAAGAAACGACCTACGAGCAGTACTTC. Protein product: CASSQETTYEQYF.

The chain couples TRBV4-2 to TRBJ2-7; a possible D gene is TRBD1 (5 bases). The CDR3 totals 13 residues. V was clipped by 3 bases and J by 3 bases, with 9 bases between them. Germline V gives CDR1 LGHNA, CDR2 YNFKEQ. The CDR3 DNA reads as TGTGCCAGCAGCCAGTTCAGGGACTACGAGCAGTACTTC. Translation gives CASSQFRDYEQYF.

The chain combines TRBV7-7 with TRBJ2-3; 10 bases fit TRBD2. The V and J ends lost 5 bases and 1 base, in that order; junction bases with no gene match: 3. The germline CDR1 and CDR2 sequences are SSHAT and FNYEAQ (reference sequence). The CDR3 is made up of 15 amino acids. DNA for the CDR3: TGTGCCAGCAGCCTAGGACTAGCGGGCACAGATACGCAGTATTTT. Protein product: CASSLGLAGTDTQYF.

The genes are TRBV4-2 and TRBJ1-1; 9 bases map to TRBD1. CDR1 and CDR2 (germline): LGHNA, YNFKEQ. This CDR3 is 15 amino acids long. J gave up 2 bases and V 1 base, and 2 bases lay outside the gene matches. This chain's CDR3 is CASSQGQGVNTEAFF. CDR3 in DNA: TGTGCCAGCAGCCAAGGACAGGGGGTTAACACTGAAGCTTTCTTT.

As DNA, the CDR3 is TGTGCCAGTTCCACACAGATCCATAATTCACCCCTCCACTTT. As protein: CASSTQIHNSPLHF. J is TRBJ1-6 and V is TRBV19; unclear D gene. Germline V gene sequence: CDR1 LNHDA, CDR2 SQIVND (reference sequence). The CDR3 sequence is 14 residues long. Deletions cut 8 bases from V and 5 bases from J, with 13 bases between.